This T cell receptor (beta chain) comes out of a study of pediatric ulcerative colitis. Notes on the study in general: Blood-rectal clonal overlap within each person was significantly higher in ulcerative colitis patients than controls. Repertoires came from total lymphocyte DNA, not specific subsets.

Some clones are missing from TCRdb's copy, which holds only in-frame ones; the method was immunoSEQ multiplex PCR. The sample has about 64,000 clones, over 65% seen once. The CDR3 totals 17 residues. Germline loops: CDR1 SGHTA, CDR2 FQGTGA. Trimming took 4 bases from V and 4 from J; bases not matched to a gene: 14. Regarding this clone: Its specificity is unknown.

This receptor was identified in a boy aged 5 to 17 with moderate ulcerative colitis. Sample: blood. The genes are TRBV7-3 and TRBJ2-3; 7 bases are a match to TRBD2. The chain's CDR3 is CASSSSQLASGADTQYF. In nucleotides, the CDR3 is TGTGCCAGCAGCTCCTCACAACTAGCGTCGGGGGCAGATACGCAGTATTTT.